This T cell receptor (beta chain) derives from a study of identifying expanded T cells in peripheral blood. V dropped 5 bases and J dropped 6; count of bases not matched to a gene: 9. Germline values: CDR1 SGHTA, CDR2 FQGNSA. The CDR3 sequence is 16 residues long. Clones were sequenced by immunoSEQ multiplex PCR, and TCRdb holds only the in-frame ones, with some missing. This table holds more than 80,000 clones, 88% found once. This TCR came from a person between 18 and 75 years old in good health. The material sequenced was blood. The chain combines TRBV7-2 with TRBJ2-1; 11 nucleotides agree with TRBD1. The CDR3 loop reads CASSQEVGTGGNEQFF. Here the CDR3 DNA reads TGTGCCAGCAGCCAAGAAGTAGGGACAGGGGGCAATGAGCAGTTCTTC.